These T cell receptor beta chains were read from a single sample in a study of CD8+CD57+ T cells in acquired aplastic anemia. TCRdb redid the calling of the reads with MiXCR, one entry per CDR3 protein. Of about 200,000 distinct CDR3 sequences in the sample, less than 75% were seen once. Sample: sorted CD4+, CD8+, or CD8+CD57+ T cells (not recorded which) from PBMCs. All receptors derive from a human donor with aplastic anemia. CDR3s include the opening cysteine and the closing phenylalanine or tryptophan. The D gene is left open where the match is weak. For some rows the clone size is stated as once, few or many, or as a class when expanded; others skip it.

V	size	J	D	DNA	CDR3
TRBV2	.	TRBJ2-2	.	TGTGCCAGCACCCGAGACCACCCCGCGAACACCGGGGAGCTGTTTTTT	CASTRDHPANTGELFF
TRBV9	.	TRBJ2-1	.	TGTGCCAGCAGCGTAGTCCTGGACAGCTCCTACAATGAGCAGTTCTTC	CASSVVLDSSYNEQFF
TRBV20-1	.	TRBJ2-3	TRBD1	TGCAGTGCTAGAGATCAGGGGGACAAGCAGTATTTT	CSARDQGDKQYF
TRBV4-1	.	TRBJ2-7	TRBD2	TGCGCCACGCGACTAGCGGGTCATTACTCCTACGAGCAGTACTTC	CATRLAGHYSYEQYF
TRBV24-1	.	TRBJ2-1	TRBD2	TGTGCCACCAGTGAGGGGACTAGCGGGGGATACAATGAGCAGTTCTTC	CATSEGTSGGYNEQFF
TRBV15	many	TRBJ1-2	TRBD1	TGTGCCACCAGCAGAGACGGGACAGTGGATAACTATGGCTACACCTTC	CATSRDGTVDNYGYTF
TRBV5-4	.	TRBJ2-2	.	TGTGCCAGCAGCGAGACAGGAGATAACACCGGGGAGCTGTTTTTT	CASSETGDNTGELFF
TRBV24-1	.	TRBJ2-1	TRBD2	TGTGCCACCAGTGATTTAAGCGGGAGCGCCTACAATGAGCAGTTCTTC	CATSDLSGSAYNEQFF
TRBV9	.	TRBJ1-5	.	TGTGCCAGCAGCCAAGGAGGTAATCAGCCCCAGCATTTT	CASSQGGNQPQHF
TRBV29-1	.	TRBJ1-5	TRBD1	TGCAGCGTTTATCAGGGGGGGAATCAGCCCCAGCATTTT	CSVYQGGNQPQHF
TRBV7-9	.	TRBJ2-7	.	TGTGCCAGCAGCTTCGACCTAGGGGACGAGCAGTACTTC	CASSFDLGDEQYF
TRBV2	few	TRBJ1-3	.	TGTGCCAGCAGCGGGACTGGAAACACCATATATTTT	CASSGTGNTIYF
TRBV24-1	once	TRBJ1-3	.	TGTGCCACCAGTCCGGGTGAGGGCTATGGCTACACCATATATTTT	CATSPGEGYGYTIYF
TRBV19	.	TRBJ2-1	.	TGTGCCAGTAGTGGGGGGGCGGTTGAGCAGTTCTTC	CASSGGAVEQFF
TRBV29-1	many	TRBJ2-5	.	TGCAGCGTTGGGATATTTTCGGAGACCCAGTACTTC	CSVGIFSETQYF
TRBV15	.	TRBJ2-7	TRBD1	TGTGCCACCAGCAGAACAGGGGTAGTACCGTGGGAGCAGTACTTC	CATSRTGVVPWEQYF
TRBV27	.	TRBJ1-1	.	TGTGCCAGCAGTTTTCGAGAGAACACTGAAGCTTTCTTT	CASSFRENTEAFF
TRBV24-1	.	TRBJ2-3	TRBD2	TGTGCCACCAGTGATCGTAAAGCGGGGGAGCAAGATACGCAGTATTTT	CATSDRKAGEQDTQYF
TRBV15	few	TRBJ2-2	TRBD1	TGTGCCACCAGCAGAGATCGCAGACAGGGGACCACCGGGGAGCTGTTTTTT	CATSRDRRQGTTGELFF
TRBV4-1	many	TRBJ1-1	.	TGCGCCAGCAGCCAAGAAGACGGCTTGGCAGCCGAAGCTTTCTTT	CASSQEDGLAAEAFF
TRBV5-1	.	TRBJ1-1	.	TGCGCCAGCGGAACCTTGGGGGGGGTTACTGAAGCTTTCTTT	CASGTLGGVTEAFF
TRBV5-6	.	TRBJ2-3	.	TGTGCCAGCAGCGAGGGGCGGGGTGGCTACACAGATACGCAGTATTTT	CASSEGRGGYTDTQYF
TRBV10-3	.	TRBJ1-6	.	TGTGCCATCAGTGAGTTCGCCGGACGGTCACCCCTCCACTTT	CAISEFAGRSPLHF
TRBV25-1	few	TRBJ1-6	.	TGTGCCAGCAGGACAGCCAATTCACCCCTCCACTTT	CASRTANSPLHF
TRBV9	many	TRBJ1-1	.	TGTGCCAGCAGCCCCCAGGGAGGGGGGGCTAACACTGAAGCTTTCTTT	CASSPQGGGANTEAFF
TRBV20-1	.	TRBJ2-3	TRBD2	TGCAGTGCCCCACTGAGCGGGGGGGCAATAGATACGCAGTATTTT	CSAPLSGGAIDTQYF
TRBV7-2	.	TRBJ1-2	.	TGTGCCAGCAGCTTAGCGGGGGCAAACTATGGCTACACCTTC	CASSLAGANYGYTF
TRBV5-1	many	TRBJ2-5	TRBD2	TGCGCCAGCAGTCAAGCGGGGGCTCAACAAGAGACCCAGTACTTC	CASSQAGAQQETQYF
TRBV7-8	.	TRBJ2-5	.	TGTGCCACCCTGGGTACCTTAGCAGAGACCCAGTACTTC	CATLGTLAETQYF
TRBV20-1	.	TRBJ2-5	.	TGCAGTGCTAGTAGACAAGAGACCCAGTACTTC	CSASRQETQYF
TRBV15	.	TRBJ2-1	.	TGTGCCACCAGCAGCTCCAGGTCGGGACGGGACAATGAGCAGTTCTTC	CATSSSRSGRDNEQFF
TRBV5-1	once	TRBJ1-2	TRBD1	TGCGCCAGCAGCTTGGCCTTGGCAGGGGGAGAGGGCTACACCTTC	CASSLALAGGEGYTF
TRBV7-8	.	TRBJ1-2	.	TGTGCCAGCAGCCCAGTCCCCCGGGACAAGGTCAACTATGGCTACACCTTC	CASSPVPRDKVNYGYTF
TRBV24-1	.	TRBJ2-7	.	TGTGCCACCAGTGGTACGGGTACAGGGAGGGACGAGCAGTACTTC	CATSGTGTGRDEQYF
TRBV2	.	TRBJ1-2	.	TGTGCCAGCACCGTCGTGGCCGGACAGAAGATCTATGGCTACACCTTC	CASTVVAGQKIYGYTF
TRBV2	.	TRBJ2-2	.	TGTGCCAGCAGTGAGGAGCCCCCCGGGGAGCTGTTTTTT	CASSEEPPGELFF